This passage covers 14 T cell receptor beta chains from one sample sequenced in a study of cytomegalovirus exposure and HLA in healthy donors (dated by TCRdb to about 2017). The library was obtained by the immunoSEQ multiplex PCR assay. TCRdb retrieved this table from immuneACCESS and kept in-frame rearrangements only. Not all clones are present; in checked studies, unresolved V genes account for under half, and no reason is known for the remainder. The table for this sample lists roughly 58,000 clones; 80% to 95% of them were counted only once. The ten top clones hold less than 4% of the sample. The sample was PBMCs. Receptors originate from a man aged 18 to 29 in good health and CMV-seronegative.

The chain links TRBV2 to TRBJ2-5, with 7 bases that match TRBD1. Germline trimming cut 4 bases from V and 2 bases from J; bases unmatched to any gene: 4. Germline V gives CDR1 SNHLY, CDR2 FYNNEI. This CDR3 spans 14 amino acids. The CDR3 reads CASSVQGVQETQYF. CDR3 sequence (DNA): TGTGCCAGCAGTGTCCAGGGGGTGCAAGAGACCCAGTACTTC.

The chain joins TRBV5-6 to TRBJ1-3, with D possibly TRBD1 on 6 matching bases. Trimming left V 0 bases short and J 4 bases short, with 23 bases between. Germline values: CDR1 SGHDT, CDR2 YYEEEE. CDR3 length equals 19 residues. CDR3 amino acids: CASSLAPGWGPSGGNTIYF. The CDR3 DNA follows: TGTGCCAGCAGCTTGGCCCCGGGTTGGGGGCCATCGGGGGGAAACACCATATATTTT.

The chain couples TRBV10-2 to TRBJ2-7; 8 bases match TRBD1. With 9 bases clipped from V and 2 bases from J, the junction kept 6 bases outside the gene matches. Germline V CDR1 and CDR2: WSHSY, SAAADI. This CDR3 spans 13 amino acids. The DNA of the CDR3 is TGCGCCAGTCTCGGGACAGGCACCTACGAGCAGTACTTC. Protein sequence: CASLGTGTYEQYF.

This rearrangement joins TRBV6-1 to TRBJ2-4; tentative D call: TRBD1 (5 bases). Germline V gene data show CDR1 as MNHNS and CDR2 as SASEGT. The CDR3 spans 17 residues. The ends were cut back, 6 bases at V and 8 bases at J, with 26 bases in the middle. Here the CDR3 reads CASSEQASASIVYIQYF. The CDR3, as DNA: TGTGCCAGCAGCGAACAGGCCTCAGCTTCAATCGTCTACATTCAGTACTTC.

V and J are TRBV29-1 and TRBJ1-1; no clear D. This CDR3 region has 12 residues. CDR1 is SQVTM and CDR2 is ANQGSEA in the germline V gene. Trimming removed 4 bases from V and 4 bases from J, with 10 bases in between. CDR3 in DNA: TGCAGCGTTGGAGGTTTGCGCACTGAAGCTTTCTTT. It yields the protein CSVGGLRTEAFF.

The chain joins TRBV5-1 to TRBJ2-5, with D perhaps TRBD2 (7 bases). Looked up from germline, CDR1 is SGHRS and CDR2 is YFSETQ. This CDR3 is built from 14 residues. With 0 bases removed from V and 5 bases from J, the gap between germline ends came to 11 bases. This chain's CDR3 is CASSLAGGGETQYF. The CDR3 DNA is TGCGCCAGCAGCTTGGCGGGGGGCGGGGAGACCCAGTACTTC.

The J gene is TRBJ2-7, the V gene TRBV5-1; TRBD2 matches at 15 bases. Germline loops: CDR1 SGHRS, CDR2 YFSETQ. This CDR3 has 17 residues. V trimming: 3 bases; J trimming: 6 bases; junction bases outside the gene matches: 10. The CDR3 sequence: CASSSPSWTSGRGEQYF. DNA of the CDR3: TGCGCCAGCAGCTCACCCTCTTGGACTAGCGGGAGGGGCGAGCAGTACTTC.

In regard to this clone: Additional DNA sequences in this sample encode the identical CDR3. CDR3 nucleotide sequence: TGTGCCAGCAGTTACCGGACAGGGGAAGTTGGCTACACCTTC. Its translation: CASSYRTGEVGYTF. The rearrangement links TRBV6-5 to TRBJ1-2; 9 bases line up with TRBD1. Trimming at V came to 2 bases and at J to 7 bases, leaving 5 bases not matched to a gene. The CDR3 runs to 14 residues. Germline values: CDR1 MNHEY, CDR2 SVGAGI.

The chain has TRBV6-5 and TRBJ2-7; TRBD1 matches at 8 bases. V lost 6 bases, J lost 1 base, and 2 bases stayed unmatched. The germline V gene has CDR1 MNHEY and CDR2 SVGAGI. The CDR3 is 13 amino acids. CDR3 DNA: TGTGCCAGCAGGCGGACAGGGTCCTACGAGCAGTACTTC. Its protein product is CASRRTGSYEQYF.

This chain connects TRBV15 to TRBJ1-1; possibly TRBD1 for D (6 bases). The CDR3 has 12 residues. Germline values: CDR1 LNHNV, CDR2 YYDKDF (reference sequence). The V gene lost 1 base and the J gene lost 8 bases, with 8 bases spanning the gap. For the CDR3, the DNA is TGTGCCACCAGCAGAGTTGACAGGGAAGCTTTCTTT. This translates into CATSRVDREAFF.

The V gene is TRBV12-5, the J gene TRBJ2-5; a possible D gene is TRBD2 (5 bases). V was clipped by 7 bases and J by 0 bases, with 6 bases between them. This CDR3 has 12 amino acids. CDR1 is LGHNT and CDR2 is FRNRAP in the germline V gene. In DNA form, the CDR3 reads TGTGCTAGTGCCGGGAACCAAGAGACCCAGTACTTC. As protein: CASAGNQETQYF.

J is TRBJ1-2 and V is TRBV18, with D perhaps matching TRBD1 (5 bases). CDR3 length equals 16 residues. V shed 6 bases and J shed 7 bases, with 24 bases lying between them. In germline, CDR1 is KGHSH, CDR2 LQKENI. The CDR3 DNA follows: TGTGCCAGCTCCCCTTCTCCCAATCAGGGTCTCTTTGGCTACACCTTC. As protein: CASSPSPNQGLFGYTF. Combining the CDR3 with reference TRBV18 and TRBJ1-2 gives the whole variable domain NAGVMQNPRHLVRRRGQEARLRCSPMKGHSHVYWYRQLPEEGLKFMVYLQKENIIDESGMPKERFSAEFPKEGPSILRIQQVVRGDSAAYFCASSPSPNQGLFGYTFGSGTRLTVV.

The chain links TRBV15 to TRBJ2-5; D is possibly TRBD2 (6 bases). The CDR3 is 15 amino acids. Germline V gene data show CDR1 as LNHNV and CDR2 as YYDKDF (reference sequence). The germline V and J ends were trimmed by 5 bases and 2 bases, with 15 bases remaining between them. The DNA of the CDR3 is TGTGCCACCAGCGGGCGTTTGGCGGGACAAGAGACCCAGTACTTC. This sequence encodes CATSGRLAGQETQYF.

The chain has TRBV11-2 and TRBJ1-1, with unresolved D. The CDR3 totals 15 residues. V was cut by 5 bases and J by 4 bases, with 17 bases left in between. Germline CDR1 SGHAT, CDR2 FQNNGV. DNA of the CDR3: TGTGCCAGCAGCCCCCGTGCGGGCGACGGCACTGAAGCTTTCTTT. It specifies CASSPRAGDGTEAFF.